The clone carrying this T cell receptor (beta chain) occurred many times. What it recognizes is unknown. Germline V gene data show CDR1 as MNHEY and CDR2 as SMNVEV (reference sequence). Trimming at V came to 6 bases and at J to 10 bases, leaving 10 bases not matched to a gene. The CDR3 loop spans 15 amino acids. Quantitative molecular-barcoded 5'-RACE generated the TCR beta libraries. TCRdb ran MiXCR on the 5' RACE reads and lists one entry per CDR3 protein. The sample holds about 280,000 distinct CDR3 sequences; approximately 20% are singletons and the top ten take roughly 7.4%. The record originates from a study of CD8 T cells in ankylosing spondylitis. Findings of the study overall: Ankylosing spondylitis blood appeared to carry a characteristic TCR beta motif of 7 or 8 highly homologous variants.

V and J are TRBV27 and TRBJ2-1, with TRBD2 identical over 12 bases. Sequencing was done on a sample of blood, either unsorted or a sorted T cell fraction (not recorded which). This receptor was identified in a male donor with ankylosing spondylitis or in good health (not recorded which). The CDR3 nucleotides are TGTGCCAGCAGACGAACTAGCGGGAGGCCGGGAGAGCAGTTCTTC. It specifies CASRRTSGRPGEQFF.